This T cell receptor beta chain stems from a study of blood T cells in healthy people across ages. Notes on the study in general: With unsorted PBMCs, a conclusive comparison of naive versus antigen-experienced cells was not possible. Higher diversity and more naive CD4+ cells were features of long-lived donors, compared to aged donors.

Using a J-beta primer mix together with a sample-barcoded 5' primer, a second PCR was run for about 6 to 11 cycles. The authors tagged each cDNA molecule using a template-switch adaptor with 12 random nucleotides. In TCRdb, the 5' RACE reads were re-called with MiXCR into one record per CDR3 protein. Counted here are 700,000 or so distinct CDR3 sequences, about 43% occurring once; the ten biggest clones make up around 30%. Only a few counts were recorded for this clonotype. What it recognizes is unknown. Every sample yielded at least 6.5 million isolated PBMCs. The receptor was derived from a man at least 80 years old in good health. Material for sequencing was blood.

The CDR3 DNA sequence: TGCAGTGCTAGGTTGGCGGGAGTCCGGGGCGAGCAGTACTTC. It encodes CSARLAGVRGEQYF. V usage is TRBV20-1 and J usage is TRBJ2-7; 7 bases align to TRBD2. The CDR3 is made up of 14 amino acids. CDR1 is DFQATT and CDR2 is SNEGSKA in the germline V gene (reference sequence). V gave up 3 bases and J gave up 6 bases; unmatched junction bases: 11.